A single T cell receptor (beta chain) is shown here with its context. The entry originates in a study of blood T cell repertoires in COVID-19. Study-wide background: Some COVID-19 samples were acute and others convalescent; all came from the United States, Italy and Spain. T cells, B-cell-depleted T cells, or PBMCs provided the cDNA or gDNA that served as material.

During active infection, Seattle patients enrolled and were then monitored through disease. Germline CDR1 SGHVS, CDR2 FQNEAQ. This CDR3 has 18 residues. The V gene lost 2 bases and the J gene lost 0 bases, with 16 bases spanning the gap. In the original workflow: Nucleated cell number was recorded as an estimate derived from reference gene primer amplification. Libraries were prepared by immunoSEQ multiplex PCR; TCRdb keeps only in-frame clonotypes and omits some of them. That table gives V, J and clone size, and the DNA gave D and trimming. The sample yields 400,000 or so clones, roughly 90% seen once.

What was sequenced was peripheral blood. The chain is built from TRBV7-8 and TRBJ2-2; TRBD2 is a possible D gene (6 bases). The receptor comes from a man younger than 30 with COVID-19, enrolled during active disease. The CDR3 region is CASSLSPRKRANTGELFF. DNA of the CDR3: TGTGCCAGCAGCTTAAGCCCTAGGAAGCGGGCGAACACCGGGGAGCTGTTTTTT.